This T cell receptor beta chain was identified in a study of cytomegalovirus exposure and HLA in healthy donors. The PCR made use of 60 Vbeta and 13 Jbeta primers. Data came from immunoSEQ multiplex PCR; TCRdb stores just in-frame clones and leaves some out. Of some 150,000 clones listed, roughly 80% were seen once; the top ten hold less than 15%. V gave up 5 bases and J gave up 8 bases, with 12 bases separating them. CDR3 length: 12 amino acids. Germline CDR1 reads LNHDA; CDR2 reads SQIVND (reference sequence). Material: PBMCs. This receptor was taken from a woman in her forties or fifties in good health and CMV-seronegative. V and J are TRBV19 and TRBJ1-2; D is unresolved. This chain's CDR3 is CASSPREGGYTF. Here the CDR3 DNA reads TGTGCCAGTAGTCCTCGGGAGGGAGGCTACACCTTC. Combining the CDR3 with reference TRBV19 and TRBJ1-2 gives the whole variable domain DGGITQSPKYLFRKEGQNVTLSCEQNLNHDAMYWYRQDPGQGLRLIYYSQIVNDFQKGDIAEGYSVSREKKESFPLTVTSAQKNPTAFYLCASSPREGGYTFGSGTRLTVV.